Included here is one T cell receptor (beta chain) sequence, with context. The target antigen is unknown. The Oncomine TCR Beta short-read assay was applied to DNA of cultured CD4+ T cells. From CD4+ T cells that had been cultured, genomic DNA was extracted. TCRdb reanalysed the PCR reads using MiXCR and keeps one entry per CDR3 protein. The profile shows about 18,000 distinct CDR3 sequences, approximately 52% of them singletons. The sample is drawn from a study of vaccination and CD4 T cells after COVID-19. Treatment indicated: roughly 10-day PBMC culture with coronavirus spike peptide pools or control peptides (ViraFEST assay). Following expansion of antigen-specific T cells with peptide pools, ViraFEST then sequenced TCRs. Positive PCR dates spanned March to December 2020, predating US Alpha, Beta and Delta variants. Study conclusions and caveats: The authors studied relatively few convalescent patients and analyzed no early post-infection timepoints.

The clonotype comes from a human donor who had recovered from COVID-19. The sample consisted of CD4+ T cells from blood, cultured in vitro.

The CDR3 here is CASSVTSGSPFTPQETQYF. For the CDR3, the DNA is TGTGCCAGCAGCGTGACTAGCGGGAGCCCTTTCACCCCACAAGAGACCCAGTACTTC. The chain recombines TRBV7-6 with TRBJ2-5, with TRBD2 matching over 12 bases. With V trimmed by 5 bases and J by 2 bases, 15 bases remained unmatched. Per the germline V gene, CDR1 is SGHVS and CDR2 is FNYEAQ. This CDR3 is 19 amino acids long.